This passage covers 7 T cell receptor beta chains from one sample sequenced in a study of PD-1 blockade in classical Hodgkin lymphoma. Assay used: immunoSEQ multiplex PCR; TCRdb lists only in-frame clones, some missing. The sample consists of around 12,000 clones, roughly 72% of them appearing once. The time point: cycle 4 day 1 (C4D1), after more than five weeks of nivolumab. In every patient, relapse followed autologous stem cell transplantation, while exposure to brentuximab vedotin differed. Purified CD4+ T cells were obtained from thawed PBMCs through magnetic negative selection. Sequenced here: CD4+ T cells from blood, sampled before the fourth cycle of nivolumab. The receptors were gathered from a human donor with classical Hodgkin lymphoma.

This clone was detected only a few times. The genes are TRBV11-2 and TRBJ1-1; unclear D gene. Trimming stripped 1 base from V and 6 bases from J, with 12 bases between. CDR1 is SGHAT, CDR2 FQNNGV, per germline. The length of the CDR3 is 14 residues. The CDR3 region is CASSLGGGYAEAFF. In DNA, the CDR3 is TGTGCCAGCAGCTTAGGGGGAGGGTACGCTGAAGCTTTCTTT.

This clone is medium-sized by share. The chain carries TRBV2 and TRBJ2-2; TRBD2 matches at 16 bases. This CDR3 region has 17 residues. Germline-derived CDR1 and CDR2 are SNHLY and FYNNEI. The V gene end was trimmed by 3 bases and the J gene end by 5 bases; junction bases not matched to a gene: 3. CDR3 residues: CASSDGTSGRGTGELFF. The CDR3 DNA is TGTGCCAGCAGTGACGGGACTAGCGGGAGGGGAACCGGGGAGCTGTTTTTT.

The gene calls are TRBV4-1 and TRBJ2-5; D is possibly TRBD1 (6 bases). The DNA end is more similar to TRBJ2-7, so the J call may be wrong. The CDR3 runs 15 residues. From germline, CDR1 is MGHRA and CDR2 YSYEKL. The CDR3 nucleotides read TGCGCCAGCAGCCAAGGGCCTCAGGGGCTTTACGAGCAGTACTTC. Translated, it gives CASSQGPQGLYEQYF.

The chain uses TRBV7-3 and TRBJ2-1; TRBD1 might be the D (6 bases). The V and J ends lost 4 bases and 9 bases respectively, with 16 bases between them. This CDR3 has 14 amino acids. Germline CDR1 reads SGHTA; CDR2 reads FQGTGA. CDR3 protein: CASSSVGAETEQFF. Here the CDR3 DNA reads TGTGCCAGCAGCTCGGTGGGGGCAGAGACTGAGCAGTTCTTC.

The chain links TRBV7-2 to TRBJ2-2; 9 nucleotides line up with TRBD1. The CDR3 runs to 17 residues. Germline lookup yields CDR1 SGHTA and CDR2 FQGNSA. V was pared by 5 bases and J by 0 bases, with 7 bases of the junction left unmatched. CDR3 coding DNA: TGTGCCAGCAGCCGGACGGGACAGGGAGCGAACACCGGGGAGCTGTTTTTT. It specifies CASSRTGQGANTGELFF. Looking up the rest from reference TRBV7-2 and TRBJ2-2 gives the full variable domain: GAGVSQSPSNKVTEKGKDVELRCDPISGHTALYWYRQSLGQGLEFLIYFQGNSAPDKSGLPSDRFSAERTGGSVSTLTIQRTQQEDSAVYLCASSRTGQGANTGELFFGEGSRLTVL.

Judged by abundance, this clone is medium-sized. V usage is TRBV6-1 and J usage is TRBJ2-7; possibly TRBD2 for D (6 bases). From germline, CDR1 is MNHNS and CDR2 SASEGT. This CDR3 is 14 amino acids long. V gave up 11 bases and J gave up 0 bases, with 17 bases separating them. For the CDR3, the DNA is TGTGCCGCTCGACTAGACCAGAGCTCCTACGAGCAGTACTTC. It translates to CAARLDQSSYEQYF.

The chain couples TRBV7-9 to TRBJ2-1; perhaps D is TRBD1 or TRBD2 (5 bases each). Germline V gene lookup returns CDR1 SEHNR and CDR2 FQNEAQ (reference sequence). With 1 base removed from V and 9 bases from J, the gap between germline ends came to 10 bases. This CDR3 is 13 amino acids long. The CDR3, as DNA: TGTGCCAGCAGCTTAGATAAGGGGAGTGAGCAGTTCTTC. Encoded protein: CASSLDKGSEQFF.